The 22 T cell receptor beta chains listed next were all sequenced from one sample in a study of blood T cell repertoires in COVID-19. Sequencing was performed with immunoSEQ multiplex PCR; in TCRdb, only in-frame clones are kept and a portion is missing. The table records around 250,000 clones, 75% to 90% of them present only once. Sequenced sample: peripheral blood. These receptors were collected from a woman in her seventies with COVID-19, enrolled during active disease.

The chain links TRBV27 to TRBJ2-1; 11 bases align to TRBD2. This CDR3 comprises 16 residues. Trimming took 5 bases from V and 2 from J; bases not matched to a gene: 5. The germline V gene encodes CDR1 MNHEY and CDR2 SMNVEV (reference sequence). The CDR3 protein is CASSGYSGRAYNEQFF. The CDR3 nucleotides are TGTGCCAGCAGTGGATATAGCGGGAGGGCCTACAATGAGCAGTTCTTC.

This chain joins TRBV4-3 and TRBJ1-3, with 7 bases that match TRBD1. V lost 4 bases and J lost 0; bases outside the gene matches: 6. The CDR3 spans 16 residues. CDR1 and CDR2 (germline): LGHNA, YSLEER. CDR3 residues: CASSPGTVDSGNTIYF. CDR3 DNA: TGCGCCAGCAGCCCGGGGACAGTGGACTCTGGAAACACCATATATTTT.

This clone was seen a few times. This rearrangement joins TRBV5-1 to TRBJ1-3, with 10 bases that match TRBD1. CDR3 length equals 17 residues. The junction had 9 bases not matched to a gene; V was cut back by 2 bases and J by 4 bases. Germline V gives CDR1 SGHRS, CDR2 YFSETQ. The CDR3 nucleotides are TGCGCCAGCAGCTTACCCGGAGGGACAGGGGACGGAAACACCATATATTTT. It translates to CASSLPGGTGDGNTIYF.

This chain links TRBV6-5 with TRBJ1-2; D call uncertain. The CDR3 covers 13 residues. V was clipped by 0 bases and J by 1 base, with 3 bases between them. CDR1 MNHEY and CDR2 SVGAGI come from the germline V gene. The CDR3 nucleotides read TGTGCCAGCAGTTACTCTAATAACTATGGCTACACCTTC. It specifies CASSYSNNYGYTF.

The chain couples TRBV14 to TRBJ2-7; D perhaps matches TRBD2 (6 bases). The germline V gene has CDR1 SGHDN and CDR2 FVKESK. V dropped 0 bases and J dropped 2 bases, with 8 bases sitting between them. This CDR3 region has 14 residues. CDR3: CASSQEGGTYEQYF. For the CDR3, the DNA is TGTGCCAGCAGCCAAGAAGGAGGGACCTACGAGCAGTACTTC.

This clone came up once. The chain joins TRBV3-1 (or the pseudogene TRBV3-2) to TRBJ1-2; D call uncertain. The CDR3 loop spans 13 amino acids. Germline loops: CDR1 LGHDT, CDR2 YNNKEL (reference sequence). Trimming took off 0 bases at V and 5 bases at J, with 7 bases between the two ends. CDR3 coding DNA: TGTGCCAGCAGCCAAGATGGCATTTATGGCTACACCTTC. Translation: CASSQDGIYGYTF.

The chain couples TRBV15 to TRBJ2-7; 10 bases fit TRBD1. V was pared by 1 base and J by 2 bases, with 2 bases of the junction left unmatched. This CDR3 is built from 15 residues. Germline V gene sequence: CDR1 LNHNV, CDR2 YYDKDF (reference sequence). CDR3 nucleotide sequence: TGTGCCACCAGCAGAGCCGGGACAGGGGCCTACGAGCAGTACTTC. Protein: CATSRAGTGAYEQYF.

In this sample, this clone turned up once. V gene TRBV25-1 combines with J gene TRBJ2-5; TRBD2 matches at 7 bases. CDR3 size: 12 residues. Germline CDR1 and CDR2: MGHDK and SYGVNS. The V segment lost 3 bases and the J segment 10 bases; nucleotides outside the gene matches: 5. As DNA, the CDR3 is TGTGCCAGCAGTGACTTCCGGGACTACCAGTACTTC. This gives the protein CASSDFRDYQYF.

This clone showed up just once. The CDR3 DNA reads as TGTGCCAGCAGGGAGGGACAGACCTCCTACAATGAGCAGTTCTTC. Protein sequence: CASREGQTSYNEQFF. This rearrangement joins TRBV2 to TRBJ2-1; D might be TRBD1 (7 bases). V was trimmed by 6 bases and J by 0 bases, leaving 12 bases between them. Per germline, CDR1 SNHLY and CDR2 FYNNEI. CDR3 length equals 15 residues.

The gene calls are TRBV6-5 and TRBJ1-2, with TRBD1 matching over 8 bases. After removal of 0 bases from V and 5 bases from J, the junction contained 8 bases not matched to a gene. This CDR3 spans 16 amino acids. CDR1 MNHEY and CDR2 SVGAGI come from the germline V gene. CDR3 coding DNA: TGTGCCAGCAGTTACTCATCGGCAGGGGGCCCGTATGGCTACACCTTC. Translation: CASSYSSAGGPYGYTF.

This chain connects TRBV2 to TRBJ1-4, with 8 bases aligning to TRBD1. Germline trimming cut 9 bases from V and 8 bases from J; bases unmatched to any gene: 14. This CDR3 has 15 residues. Germline loops: CDR1 SNHLY, CDR2 FYNNEI. CDR3 region: CARGGGQGRGEKLFF. CDR3 nucleotide sequence: TGTGCCAGAGGGGGAGGACAGGGCCGTGGAGAAAAACTGTTTTTT.

The chain is built from TRBV12-3 or TRBV12-4 and TRBJ1-5, with 8 positions matching TRBD1. The CDR3 is 13 amino acids. Trimming cost V 7 bases and J 5 bases; bases outside gene matches: 4. As DNA, the CDR3 is TGTGCCAGCACCGGACAGGGCTATCAGCCCCAGCATTTT. Its translation is CASTGQGYQPQHF.

The rearrangement uses TRBV5-4 and TRBJ1-1; 10 nucleotides match TRBD1. Germline trimming cut 5 bases from V and 4 bases from J; bases unmatched to any gene: 14. Germline CDR1 is SGHNT and CDR2 is YYREEE (reference sequence). CDR3 size: 17 residues. CDR3 coding DNA: TGTGCCAGCAGTAGGGTCGGGACAGGGGCGGTTGGCACTGAAGCTTTCTTT. Protein product: CASSRVGTGAVGTEAFF.

This sequence joins TRBV28 and TRBJ1-3; D is undetermined. The CDR3 length is 15 residues. V gave up 4 bases and J gave up 4 bases, with 14 bases separating them. Germline CDR1 and CDR2: MDHEN and SYDVKM. This CDR3 reads CASSWYSLKGNTIYF. The CDR3 DNA reads TGTGCCAGCAGTTGGTACAGCTTAAAGGGAAACACCATATATTTT.

V is TRBV19 and J is TRBJ2-1; 7 nucleotides agree with TRBD2. Germline CDR1 and CDR2: LNHDA and SQIVND (reference sequence). V shed 7 bases and J 2 bases; nucleotides not matched to a gene: 17. This CDR3 has 18 amino acids. Here the CDR3 reads CASKPPGGTLSAYNEQFF. CDR3 bases: TGTGCCAGTAAACCGCCCGGGGGGACCCTCAGTGCCTACAATGAGCAGTTCTTC.

The CDR3 DNA is TGTGCCAGCAGCGCAAAAGGGTGGTTGGACAGGGGTGCGAGAGCTGAAGCTTTCTTT. Translation: CASSAKGWLDRGARAEAFF. The chain joins TRBV13 to TRBJ1-1, with 9 bases that match TRBD1. Losses at the gene ends were 5 bases for V and 6 bases for J; bases not matched to a gene: 22. Germline assignment: CDR1 PRHDT and CDR2 FYEKMQ (reference sequence). The CDR3 extends over 19 amino acids.

The rearrangement links TRBV11-2 to TRBJ2-3; 8 bases match TRBD2. The CDR3 sequence is 14 residues long. V lost 1 base to trimming and J lost 6 bases; unmatched junction nucleotides: 3. Germline lookup yields CDR1 SGHAT and CDR2 FQNNGV. The CDR3 here is CASSLGIAGDTQYF. The CDR3 DNA sequence: TGTGCCAGCAGCTTAGGCATAGCGGGGGATACGCAGTATTTT.

The chain combines TRBV28 with TRBJ1-5; D is ambiguous. V was shortened by 5 bases and J by 6 bases, with 11 bases between the two germline ends. The CDR3 has 13 residues. Germline CDR1 is MDHEN and CDR2 is SYDVKM. DNA for the CDR3: TGTGCCAGCAGTCCTCCTGGGCCTCAGCCCCAGCATTTT. Translated: CASSPPGPQPQHF.

The V and J genes are TRBV3-1 (or the pseudogene TRBV3-2) and TRBJ2-7, with a tentative D call TRBD2 (6 bases). This CDR3 comprises 12 residues. With 4 bases removed from V and 7 bases from J, the gap between germline ends came to 11 bases. CDR1 LGHDT and CDR2 YNNKEL come from the germline V gene (reference sequence). DNA for the CDR3: TGTGCCAGCAGCCGGGAGGAGTTGGAGCAGTACTTC. It is translated as CASSREELEQYF.

The chain combines TRBV19 with TRBJ1-1; D gene unclear. From germline, CDR1 is LNHDA and CDR2 SQIVND (reference sequence). V was trimmed by 8 bases and J by 0 bases, leaving 4 bases between them. The length of the CDR3 is 11 residues. The CDR3 spells CASAVNTEAFF. The CDR3, as DNA: TGTGCCAGTGCGGTGAACACTGAAGCTTTCTTT. Supplemented by reference TRBV19 and TRBJ1-1, the full variable domain reads DGGITQSPKYLFRKEGQNVTLSCEQNLNHDAMYWYRQDPGQGLRLIYYSQIVNDFQKGDIAEGYSVSREKKESFPLTVTSAQKNPTAFYLCASAVNTEAFFGQGTRLTVV.

The V gene is TRBV4-1, the J gene TRBJ1-1; D gene uncertain. The CDR3 has 14 amino acids. Germline V gives CDR1 MGHRA, CDR2 YSYEKL. V was clipped by 1 base and J by 5 bases, with 11 bases between them. This chain's CDR3 is CASSQGGRGTEAFF. CDR3 coding DNA: TGCGCCAGCAGCCAAGGAGGGCGAGGGACTGAAGCTTTCTTT.

The chain employs TRBV5-4 and TRBJ2-7; TRBD2 matches 13 bases. The J segment lost 0 bases and the V segment lost 7 bases, leaving 4 bases of the junction unmatched. Germline CDR1 reads SGHNT; CDR2 reads YYREEE (reference sequence). This CDR3 is built from 15 residues. The CDR3 region is CASGLAGASSYEQYF. DNA of the CDR3: TGTGCCAGCGGACTAGCGGGAGCGAGCTCCTACGAGCAGTACTTC.